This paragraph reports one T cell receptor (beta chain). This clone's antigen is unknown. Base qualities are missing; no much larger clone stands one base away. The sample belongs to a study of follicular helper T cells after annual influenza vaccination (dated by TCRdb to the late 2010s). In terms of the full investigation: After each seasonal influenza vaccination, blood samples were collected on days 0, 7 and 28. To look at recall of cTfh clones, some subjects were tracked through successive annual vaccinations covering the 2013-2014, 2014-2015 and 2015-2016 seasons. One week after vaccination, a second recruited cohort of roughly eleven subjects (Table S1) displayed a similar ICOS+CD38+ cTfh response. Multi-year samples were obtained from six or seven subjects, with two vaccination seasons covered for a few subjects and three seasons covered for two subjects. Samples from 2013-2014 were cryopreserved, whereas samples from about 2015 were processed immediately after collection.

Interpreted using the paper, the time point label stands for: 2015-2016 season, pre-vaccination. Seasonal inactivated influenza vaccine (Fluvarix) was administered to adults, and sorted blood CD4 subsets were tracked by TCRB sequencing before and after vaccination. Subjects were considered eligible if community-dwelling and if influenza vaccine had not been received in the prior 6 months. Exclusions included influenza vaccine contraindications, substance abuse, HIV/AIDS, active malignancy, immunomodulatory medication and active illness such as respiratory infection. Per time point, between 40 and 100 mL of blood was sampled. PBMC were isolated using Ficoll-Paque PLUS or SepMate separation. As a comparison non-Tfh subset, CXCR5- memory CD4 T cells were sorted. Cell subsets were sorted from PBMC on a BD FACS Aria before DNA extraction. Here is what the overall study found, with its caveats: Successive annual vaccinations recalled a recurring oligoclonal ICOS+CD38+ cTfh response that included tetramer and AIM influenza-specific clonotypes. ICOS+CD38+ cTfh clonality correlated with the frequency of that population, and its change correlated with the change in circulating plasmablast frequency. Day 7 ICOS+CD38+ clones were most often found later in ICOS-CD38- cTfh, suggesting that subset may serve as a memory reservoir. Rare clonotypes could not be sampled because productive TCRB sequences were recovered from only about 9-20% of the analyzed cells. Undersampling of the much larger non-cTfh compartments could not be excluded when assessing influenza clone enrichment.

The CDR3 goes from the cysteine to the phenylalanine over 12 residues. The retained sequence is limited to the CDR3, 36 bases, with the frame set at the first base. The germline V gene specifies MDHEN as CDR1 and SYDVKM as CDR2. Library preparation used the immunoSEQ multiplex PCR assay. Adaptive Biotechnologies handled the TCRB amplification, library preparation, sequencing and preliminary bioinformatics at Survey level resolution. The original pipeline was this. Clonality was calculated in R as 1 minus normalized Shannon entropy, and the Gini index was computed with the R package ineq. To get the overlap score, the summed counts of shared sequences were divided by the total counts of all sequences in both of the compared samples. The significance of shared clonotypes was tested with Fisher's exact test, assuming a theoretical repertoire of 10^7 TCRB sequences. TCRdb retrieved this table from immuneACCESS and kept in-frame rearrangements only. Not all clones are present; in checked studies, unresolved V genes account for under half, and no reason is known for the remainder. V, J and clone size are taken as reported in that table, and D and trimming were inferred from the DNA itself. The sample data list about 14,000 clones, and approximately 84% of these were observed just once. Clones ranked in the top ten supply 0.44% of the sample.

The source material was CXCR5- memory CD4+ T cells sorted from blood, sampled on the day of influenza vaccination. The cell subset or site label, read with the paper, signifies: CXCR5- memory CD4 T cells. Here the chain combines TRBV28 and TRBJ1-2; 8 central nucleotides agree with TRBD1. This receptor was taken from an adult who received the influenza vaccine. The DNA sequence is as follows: TGTGCTAACAGGGGGTTAGACTATGGCTACACCTTC. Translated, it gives CANRGLDYGYTF.